What follows describes a single T cell receptor (beta chain). Antigen unknown. The data originate from a study of T cell responses to AZD1222 COVID-19 vaccine. In germline, CDR1 is SGHDT, CDR2 YYEEEE. There are 17 residues in the CDR3. V dropped 2 bases and J dropped 1 base, with 16 bases sitting between them. The table came from immunoSEQ multiplex PCR; TCRdb's copy has only in-frame clones and leaves some out. In the table there are tens of thousands of clones, around four fifths of which are singletons. Points from the study as a whole: Once two AZD1222 doses were given, Spike-specific TCR breadth and depth went up.

The sequence derives from an adult in good health. The J gene is TRBJ2-4, the V gene TRBV5-6; D is possibly TRBD1 or TRBD2 (5 bases each). The source material was peripheral blood, sampled on day 0 of AZD1222 vaccination. The CDR3 reads CASSFPGTVGAKNIQYF. Here the CDR3 DNA reads TGTGCCAGCAGCTTTCCCGGGACGGTTGGGGCCAAAAACATTCAGTACTTC.